The clone carrying this TCR beta chain was counted between two and nine times. As yet, its antigen is unknown. These data come from a study of read filtering for tumor transcriptome and immune sequencing. Broader study findings: Without single-read clonotypes, shared clonotype proportions correlated more between IR-seq and RNA-seq.

Sampling of bone marrow took place during active disease in every patient. Per germline, CDR1 DFQATT and CDR2 SNEGSKA (reference sequence). V was trimmed by 6 bases and J by 0 bases, leaving 15 bases between them. The CDR3 is 14 amino acids. The library was built from about 400 ng RNA with molecular barcoded adaptors for alpha/delta and beta/gamma chains. In TCRdb, the reads were re-called with MiXCR into one record per CDR3 protein. Of over 50,000 distinct CDR3 sequences listed, around 18% were seen once; the top ten hold around an eighth. The TCR sequence derives from a donor older than 35 with multiple myeloma. Sequencing was carried out using a population of CD138-negative cells sorted from bone marrow. V and J are TRBV20-1 and TRBJ2-7; D is possibly TRBD2 (5 bases). Here the CDR3 reads CSAPPERYSYEQYF. Written as DNA, the CDR3 is TGCAGTGCCCCGCCGGAGCGGTACTCCTACGAGCAGTACTTC.